What follows are 5 T cell receptor beta chains derived from one specimen sequenced in a study of technical replicates of blood from a handful of donors. Assay used: immunoSEQ multiplex PCR; TCRdb lists only in-frame clones, some missing. The sample holds tens of thousands of clones; roughly 94% are singletons and the top ten take roughly 0.25%. Material for sequencing was T cells isolated from PBMCs. Receptors were obtained from a human donor in good health.

The chain links TRBV5-1 to TRBJ2-3; the match to TRBD2 covers 13 bases. Germline assignment: CDR1 SGHRS and CDR2 YFSETQ. CDR3 size: 16 residues. After removal of 2 bases from V and 2 bases from J, the junction contained 2 bases not matched to a gene. Written as DNA, the CDR3 is TGCGCCAGCAGCTTAGGACTAGCGGGGGCCACAGATACGCAGTATTTT. Protein: CASSLGLAGATDTQYF.

The chain links TRBV9 to TRBJ2-7; 7 bases are a match to TRBD1. Trimming removed 2 bases from V and 0 bases from J; junction bases left unmatched: 2. In germline, CDR1 is SGDLS, CDR2 YYNGEE. The CDR3 spans 14 residues. In DNA, the CDR3 is TGTGCCAGCAGCGTGAGGGACAGCTCCTACGAGCAGTACTTC. Protein sequence: CASSVRDSSYEQYF. Supplemented by reference TRBV9 and TRBJ2-7, the full variable domain reads DSGVTQTPKHLITATGQRVTLRCSPRSGDLSVYWYQQSLDQGLQFLIQYYNGEERAKGNILERFSAQQFPDLHSELNLSSLELGDSALYFCASSVRDSSYEQYFGPGTRLTVT.

This sequence joins TRBV28 and TRBJ1-3; perhaps TRBD1 as D (5 bases). Germline assignment: CDR1 MDHEN and CDR2 SYDVKM. The V and J ends lost 2 bases and 8 bases respectively, with 13 bases between them. The CDR3 is 14 amino acids. The CDR3 region is CASSLRGRAHTIYF. The CDR3, as DNA: TGTGCCAGCAGTTTAAGGGGCAGGGCACACACCATATATTTT.

The chain joins TRBV9 to TRBJ1-4; D is ambiguous. The CDR3 has 15 amino acids. The germline gives CDR1 SGDLS, CDR2 YYNGEE. V was shortened by 3 bases and J by 7 bases, with 16 bases between the two germline ends. CDR3 nucleotides: TGTGCCAGCAGCGCTGAGACCCGACGGGGTGAAAAACTGTTTTTT. This gives the protein CASSAETRRGEKLFF.

As DNA, the CDR3 is TGTGCCAGCAGTTTATCCGCAGGGACAATCTCCTACGAGCAGTACTTC. Amino acid sequence: CASSLSAGTISYEQYF. J is TRBJ2-7 and V is TRBV27; a possible D gene is TRBD1 (6 bases). Trimming left V 0 bases short and J 0 bases short, with 12 bases between. In germline, CDR1 is MNHEY, CDR2 SMNVEV (reference sequence). The CDR3 loop spans 16 amino acids.